This T cell receptor (beta chain) was recovered during a study of neurological immune-mediated disorders. Template-switch 5'RACE cDNA synthesis added a 10-nucleotide unique molecular identifier. TCRdb itself ran the 5' RACE reads through MiXCR, one entry per CDR3 protein. The sample records some 80,000 distinct CDR3 sequences, approximately 5.8% being singletons. Time point noted: longitudinal time-point 2. The unsorted libraries were prepared from 2 million PBMCs (stored at -80 C). Details on this clonotype: Its target is unknown. A much larger clone lies a single base off, so this may be a read error.

V was trimmed by 6 bases and J by 5 bases, leaving 10 bases between them. Germline CDR1 is SGHTA and CDR2 is FQGNSA. The CDR3 has 13 residues. Study observations and caveats: Patients with HTLV-1-associated myelopathy showed the most TCR clonal expansion. Those with multiple sclerosis showed the least, falling below healthy controls.

The rearrangement joins TRBV7-2 to TRBJ2-2, with D possibly being TRBD2 (5 bases). The sequencing input was PBMCs. The source is a woman between 55 and 75 years old with multiple sclerosis. Here the CDR3 reads CASRRGLTGELFF. CDR3 in DNA: TGTGCCAGCAGAAGAGGGTTGACCGGGGAGCTGTTTTTT.